This TCR beta chain was identified in a study of human T cells and chemical hapten exposure. About the research overall: Women made up most patients, who had alopecia areata, totalis or universalis.

This clonotype has at least ten counts. What it recognizes is unknown. The time point was: patch test 1, 2 weeks after DPC sensitization. Specified treatment: therapeutic diphenylcyclopropenone sensitization with weekly scalp DPC. Blood collection took place prior to placing each patch test. The ends were cut back, 0 bases at V and 8 bases at J, with 8 bases in the middle. The V gene's germline CDR1 is SGHTA and CDR2 FQGNSA. This CDR3 spans 13 amino acids. Study findings and constraints: Following DPC sensitization, TCRs present above 1 in 1000 frequency showed no change.

TCRdb re-analysed the RACE reads in MiXCR, keeping a single row per CDR3 protein. The sample has some 120,000 distinct CDR3 sequences, around 10% seen once. The rearrangement uses TRBV7-2 and TRBJ2-1, with a possible D match to TRBD2 (6 bases). The TCR comes from a woman between 50 and 59 years old with alopecia areata. Some clones in this sample may be carry-over from other donors' samples. Sample: whole blood, taken in connection with sensitization to the hapten diphenylcyclopropenone (DPC). In DNA, the CDR3 is TGTGCCAGCAGCTTAGCGCGGGGCGATGAGCAGTTCTTC. Its translation is CASSLARGDEQFF.